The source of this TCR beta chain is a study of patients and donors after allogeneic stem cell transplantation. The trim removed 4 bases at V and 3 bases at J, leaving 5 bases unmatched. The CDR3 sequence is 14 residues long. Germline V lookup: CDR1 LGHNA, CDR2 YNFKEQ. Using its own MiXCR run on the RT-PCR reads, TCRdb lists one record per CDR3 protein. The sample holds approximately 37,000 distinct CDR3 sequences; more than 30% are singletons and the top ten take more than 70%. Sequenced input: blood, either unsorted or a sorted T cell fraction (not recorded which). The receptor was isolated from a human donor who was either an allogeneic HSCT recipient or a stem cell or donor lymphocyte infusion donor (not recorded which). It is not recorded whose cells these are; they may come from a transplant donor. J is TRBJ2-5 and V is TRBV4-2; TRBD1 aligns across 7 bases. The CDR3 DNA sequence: TGTGCCAGCAGCCTCATGGGGACAGAAGAGACCCAGTACTTC. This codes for CASSLMGTEETQYF.